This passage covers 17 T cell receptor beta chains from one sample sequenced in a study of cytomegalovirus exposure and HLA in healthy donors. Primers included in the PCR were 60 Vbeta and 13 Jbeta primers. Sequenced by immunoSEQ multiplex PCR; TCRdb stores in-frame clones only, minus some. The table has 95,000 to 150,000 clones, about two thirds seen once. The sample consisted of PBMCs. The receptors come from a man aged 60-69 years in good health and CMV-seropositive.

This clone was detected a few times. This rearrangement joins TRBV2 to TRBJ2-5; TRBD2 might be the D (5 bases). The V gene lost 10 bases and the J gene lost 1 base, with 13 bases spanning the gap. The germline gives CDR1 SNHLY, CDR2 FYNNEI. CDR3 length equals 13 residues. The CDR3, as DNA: TGTGCCACCCAAAGGGAGATCCAAGAGACCCAGTACTTC. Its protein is CATQREIQETQYF. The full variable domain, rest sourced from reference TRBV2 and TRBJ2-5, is EPEVTQTPSHQVTQMGQEVILRCVPISNHLYFYWYRQILGQKVEFLVSFYNNEISEKSEIFDDQFSVERPDGSNFTLKIRSTKLEDSAMYFCATQREIQETQYFGPGTRLLVL.

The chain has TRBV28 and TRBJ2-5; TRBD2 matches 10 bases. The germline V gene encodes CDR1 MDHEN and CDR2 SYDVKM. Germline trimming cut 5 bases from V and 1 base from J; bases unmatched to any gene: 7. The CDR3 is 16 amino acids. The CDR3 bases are TGTGCCAGCAGTCCAACTAGCGGGGAGGGCCAAGAGACCCAGTACTTC. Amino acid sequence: CASSPTSGEGQETQYF.

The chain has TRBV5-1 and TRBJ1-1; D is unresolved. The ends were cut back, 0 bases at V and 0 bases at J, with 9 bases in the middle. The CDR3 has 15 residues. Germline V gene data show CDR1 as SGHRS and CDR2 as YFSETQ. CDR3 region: CASSLDTPMNTEAFF. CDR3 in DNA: TGCGCCAGCAGCTTGGATACTCCGATGAACACTGAAGCTTTCTTT.

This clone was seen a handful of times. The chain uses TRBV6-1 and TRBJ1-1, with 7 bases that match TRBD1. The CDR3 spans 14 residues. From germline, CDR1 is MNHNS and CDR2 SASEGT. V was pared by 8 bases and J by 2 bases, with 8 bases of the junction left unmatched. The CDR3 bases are TGTGCCAGCCAAAGGGGGGACAGAAACACTGAAGCTTTCTTT. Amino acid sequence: CASQRGDRNTEAFF.

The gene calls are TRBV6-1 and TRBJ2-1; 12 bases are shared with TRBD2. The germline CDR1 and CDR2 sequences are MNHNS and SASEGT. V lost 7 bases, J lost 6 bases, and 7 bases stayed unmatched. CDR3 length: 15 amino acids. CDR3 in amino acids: CASIKTSGGGNEQFF. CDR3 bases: TGTGCCAGCATCAAGACTAGCGGGGGAGGCAATGAGCAGTTCTTC.

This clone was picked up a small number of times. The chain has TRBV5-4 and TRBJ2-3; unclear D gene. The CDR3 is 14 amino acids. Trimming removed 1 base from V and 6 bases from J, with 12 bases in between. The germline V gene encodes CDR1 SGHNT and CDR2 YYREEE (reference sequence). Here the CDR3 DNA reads TGTGCCAGCAGCTTGCGCTCGGCGGTGGATACGCAGTATTTT. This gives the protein CASSLRSAVDTQYF.

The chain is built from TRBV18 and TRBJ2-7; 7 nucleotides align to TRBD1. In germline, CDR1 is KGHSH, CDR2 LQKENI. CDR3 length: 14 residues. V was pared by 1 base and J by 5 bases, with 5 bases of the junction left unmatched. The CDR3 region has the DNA TGTGCCAGCTCACCACAGGGCGGACAGGACGAGCAGTACTTC. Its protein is CASSPQGGQDEQYF.

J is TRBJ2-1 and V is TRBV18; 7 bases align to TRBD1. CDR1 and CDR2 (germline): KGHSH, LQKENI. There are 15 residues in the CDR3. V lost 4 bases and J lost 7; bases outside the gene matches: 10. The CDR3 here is CASSLPGTDMNEQFF. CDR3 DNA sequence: TGTGCCAGCTCACTCCCCGGGACAGACATGAATGAGCAGTTCTTC.

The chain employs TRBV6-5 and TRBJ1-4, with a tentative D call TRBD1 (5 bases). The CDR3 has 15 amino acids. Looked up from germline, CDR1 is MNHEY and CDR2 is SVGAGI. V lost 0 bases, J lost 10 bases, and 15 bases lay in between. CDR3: CASSYSRSGGLKLFF. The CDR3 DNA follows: TGTGCCAGCAGTTACTCGCGGTCGGGGGGACTAAAACTGTTTTTT.

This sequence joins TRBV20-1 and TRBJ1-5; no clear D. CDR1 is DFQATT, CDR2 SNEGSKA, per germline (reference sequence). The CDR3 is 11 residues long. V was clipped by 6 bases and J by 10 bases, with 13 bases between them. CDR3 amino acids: CSAGGIHPQHF. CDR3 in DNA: TGCAGTGCCGGAGGGATACACCCCCAGCATTTT.

CDR3 coding DNA: TGTGCCAGCAGCATCAGGGGGCTATTTGGGTACGAGCAGTACTTC. Translating gives CASSIRGLFGYEQYF. This chain joins TRBV27 and TRBJ2-7; the match to TRBD1 covers 8 bases. Germline loops: CDR1 MNHEY, CDR2 SMNVEV (reference sequence). This CDR3 is built from 15 residues. After removal of 6 bases from V and 4 bases from J, the junction contained 11 bases not matched to a gene.

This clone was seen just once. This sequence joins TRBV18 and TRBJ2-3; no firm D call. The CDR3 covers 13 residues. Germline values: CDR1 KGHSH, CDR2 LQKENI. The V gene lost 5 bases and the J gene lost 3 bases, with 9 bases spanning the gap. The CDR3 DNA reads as TGTGCCAGCTCAAGCCTAGAGACAGATACGCAGTATTTT. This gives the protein CASSSLETDTQYF. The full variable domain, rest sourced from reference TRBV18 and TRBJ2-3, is NAGVMQNPRHLVRRRGQEARLRCSPMKGHSHVYWYRQLPEEGLKFMVYLQKENIIDESGMPKERFSAEFPKEGPSILRIQQVVRGDSAAYFCASSSLETDTQYFGPGTRLTVL.

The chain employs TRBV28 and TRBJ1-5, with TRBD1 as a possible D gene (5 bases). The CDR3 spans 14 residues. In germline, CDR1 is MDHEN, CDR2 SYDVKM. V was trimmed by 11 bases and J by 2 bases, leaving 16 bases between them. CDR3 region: CASGAAGGNQPQHF. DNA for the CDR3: TGTGCCTCTGGGGCGGCGGGGGGCAATCAGCCCCAGCATTTT. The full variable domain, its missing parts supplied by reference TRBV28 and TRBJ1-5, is DVKVTQSSRYLVKRTGEKVFLECVQDMDHENMFWYRQDPGLGLRLIYFSYDVKMKEKGDIPEGYSVSREKKERFSLILESASTNQTSMYLCASGAAGGNQPQHFGDGTRLSIL.

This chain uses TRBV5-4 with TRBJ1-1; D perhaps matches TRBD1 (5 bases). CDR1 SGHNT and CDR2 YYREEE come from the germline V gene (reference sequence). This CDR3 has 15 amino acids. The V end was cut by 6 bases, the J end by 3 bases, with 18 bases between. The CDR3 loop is CASMSGGSVYTEAFF. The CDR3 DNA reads TGTGCCAGCATGAGTGGGGGGAGCGTTTACACTGAAGCTTTCTTT.

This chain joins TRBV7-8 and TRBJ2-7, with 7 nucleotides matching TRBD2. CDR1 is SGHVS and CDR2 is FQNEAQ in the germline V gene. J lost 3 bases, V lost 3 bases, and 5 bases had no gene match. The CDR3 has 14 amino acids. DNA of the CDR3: TGTGCCAGCAGCTTCCGGGAGGTTGGCTACGAGCAGTACTTC. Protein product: CASSFREVGYEQYF. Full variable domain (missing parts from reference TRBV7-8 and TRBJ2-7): GAGVSQSPRYKVAKRGQDVALRCDPISGHVSLFWYQQALGQGPEFLTYFQNEAQLDKSGLPSDRFFAERPEGSVSTLKIQRTQQEDSAVYLCASSFREVGYEQYFGPGTRLTVT.

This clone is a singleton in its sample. CDR3 in DNA: TGTGCCAGCAGTGAAGTTGGCCCCTATAATTCACCCCTCCACTTT. Protein sequence: CASSEVGPYNSPLHF. The chain employs TRBV6-1 and TRBJ1-6; no clear D. The CDR3 length is 15 residues. CDR1 and CDR2 from the germline V gene are MNHNS and SASEGT. V was trimmed by 1 base and J by 2 bases, leaving 6 bases between them.

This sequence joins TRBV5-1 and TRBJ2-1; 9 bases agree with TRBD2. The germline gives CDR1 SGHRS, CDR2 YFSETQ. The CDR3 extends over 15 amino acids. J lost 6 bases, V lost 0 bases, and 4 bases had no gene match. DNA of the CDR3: TGCGCCAGCAGCTTGGGCGGGGGGGCCCCCAATGAGCAGTTCTTC. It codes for CASSLGGGAPNEQFF.